The following is a T cell receptor beta chain sequence with its context. The antigen it binds to is not known. It has no much larger one-base neighbor in the sample; base qualities were not kept. This specimen comes from a study of response to subunit inactivated influenza vaccine (dated by TCRdb to between 2018 and 2020). Concerning the study at large: Deep quantitative T cell receptor repertoire profiling was used in the study to track responses to a trivalent subunit inactivated influenza vaccine. What the study reported, not specific to this receptor: The authors proposed that each seasonal influenza vaccination may bring in only a limited number of new T cells.

Library creation used RT-PCR. For sequencing, an Illumina HiSeq 2500 was employed. TCRdb reanalyzed the raw reads on its own, using fastp at Q25 for trimming and MiXCR for clone calling, and kept in-frame beta chains. Each record represents a unique CDR3 protein, reported with the most common genes and DNA among its rows. In this sample the table shows about 780,000 distinct CDR3 sequences, around 20% of which occur a single time. The ten largest clones capture about 11% of the sample. The sample was PBMCs from blood, taken 4 to 6 days after vaccination. The sequence was obtained from a man aged 50-60 years who received an inactivated influenza vaccine. Donor details come from another sample of the same person, matched by shared clones.

The CDR3 sequence is CATSDTTGSTNYGYTF. The DNA sequence is given as TGTGCCACCAGTGATACGACAGGGTCGACTAACTATGGCTACACCTTC. Recombination linked TRBV24-1 to TRBJ1-2, with 7 middle bases fitting TRBD1. Relative to germline, V is missing 3 bases and J is missing 0 bases, with 6 bases of the junction outside any gene match. The germline V gene gives CDR1 as KGHDR and CDR2 as SFDVKD. The CDR3 holds 16 amino acids from the cysteine to the phenylalanine. Kept here is only the CDR3 DNA, which spans 48 bases and is read in frame from base 1.